This TCR beta chain came from a study of Graves' ophthalmopathy and Graves' hyperthyroidism (dated by TCRdb to between 2018 and 2020). Notes on the research overall: Peripheral blood was collected at initial diagnosis, before any treatment. An independent validation cohort comprised 18 hyperthyroidism patients and about 16 patients who later progressed from hyperthyroidism to ophthalmopathy. To explore V-J signatures that distinguish ophthalmopathy from hyperthyroidism, a discovery set of 95 to 100 patients was enrolled, made up of more than 40 with ophthalmopathy and some 56 with stable hyperthyroidism. Once sampling was done, hyperthyroidism patients were given methimazole at a starting dose of 30 mg daily, while ophthalmopathy patients were given high-dose intravenous methylprednisolone. In several hyperthyroidism patients, the T-cell repertoires found in thyroid tissue were compared with those found in blood. The study used signatures of the TCR beta repertoire to tell Graves' ophthalmopathy apart from Graves' hyperthyroidism and to predict which patients would progress to ophthalmopathy. In total, 120 to 150 blood samples were TCR-sequenced: approximately 42 ophthalmopathy, under 85 hyperthyroidism and some 17 hyperthyroidism-to-ophthalmopathy patients. The research as a whole found: In validation, the model predicted ophthalmopathy progression with less than 71% sensitivity and about 77% specificity; about a dozen predicted patients were CT-confirmed with GO in a median of 6.5 months. No statistical method was used to predetermine the sample size, and group allocation was not hidden from the investigators. Most expanded thyroid clonotypes with frequency above 0.001 were also detected in blood, suggesting blood repertoires may reflect the thyroid immune response. The 13-signature model separated ophthalmopathy from stable hyperthyroidism with roughly 88% sensitivity and 81.08% specificity in cross-validation, and 80%/75% in the test set.

Counted from cysteine to phenylalanine, this CDR3 has 13 amino acids. Kept here is only the CDR3 DNA, which spans 39 bases and is read in frame from base 1. From the germline V gene, CDR1 is MDHEN and CDR2 is SYDVKM. TCR beta CDR3 regions were amplified from RNA transcripts for repertoire sequencing. A first-round RT-PCR used HTBI primers with the Qiagen OneStep RT-PCR kit, followed by a second-round multiplex PCR, size selection and purification. Sequencing of the libraries was carried out on an Illumina HiSeq2000 in paired-end mode with 100 bp reads. The authors processed their data as follows. Reads were processed with SOAPnuke, discarding reads with adapters, uncalled bases, mean Phred below 15, or no exact constant-primer or identifier match. COPE v1.2.5 was used to merge the high-quality paired reads. Each unique nucleotide sequence was treated as a clonotype, and MiTCR v1.1 was used to align the clonotypes to the IMGT TRB V, D and J references. Only V-J combinations with frequency above 0.0001 were analysed, covering approximately 99% of repertoires. A TCR clonal expansion and chaos score per V-J combination was defined as the ratio of F50 clonal expansion to chaos observed in the TCRdist matrix. Welch's t-statistics and random forest were used to reduce features to about a dozen V-J combinations, which were fed into a naive Bayes classifier. Thyroid-blood repertoire similarity was quantified with the Morisita-Horn index. The public sequencing data were trimmed at Q25 with fastp and processed into clonotypes with MiXCR by TCRdb, which kept only in-frame beta chains. Identical CDR3 protein sequences are pooled into one entry, listed with their most common genes and DNA. The V and J calls, along with clone size, are taken from TCRdb and not from the paper's own processing. The sample table holds 200,000 to 300,000 distinct CDR3 sequences, of which around 50% were seen once. Together, the top ten hold over 40% of the sample.

The ophthalmopathy patients had moderately to severely active disease, with a Clinical Activity Score of 3 or higher, a NOSPECS grade of 4 or higher, and a disease duration of less than 3 months. Patients with other autoimmune diseases, uncontrolled infections, pregnancy or lactation were excluded from the study. Clinical symptoms, serum thyroxine, TRAb, thyroid ultrasound and orbital computed tomography were used for diagnosis. Using Ficoll-Paque density gradient centrifugation, PBMCs were isolated from 9.5 to 10 ml of fresh peripheral blood. Trizol reagent was used to extract the total RNA, and its quality was then checked on an Agilent 2100 Bioanalyzer. Regarding this clonotype: The antigen it recognizes is unknown. A read error may produce the germline difference seen at one junction end.

The source of this sequence is an adult man with Graves' ophthalmopathy. The sample was peripheral blood. The receptor chain draws on TRBV28 and TRBJ2-7; TRBD2 matches 11 bases in the middle. The DNA is TGTGCCAGCAGCCTCTCGACTAGCGGGACACCCACCTTC. It specifies CASSLSTSGTPTF.